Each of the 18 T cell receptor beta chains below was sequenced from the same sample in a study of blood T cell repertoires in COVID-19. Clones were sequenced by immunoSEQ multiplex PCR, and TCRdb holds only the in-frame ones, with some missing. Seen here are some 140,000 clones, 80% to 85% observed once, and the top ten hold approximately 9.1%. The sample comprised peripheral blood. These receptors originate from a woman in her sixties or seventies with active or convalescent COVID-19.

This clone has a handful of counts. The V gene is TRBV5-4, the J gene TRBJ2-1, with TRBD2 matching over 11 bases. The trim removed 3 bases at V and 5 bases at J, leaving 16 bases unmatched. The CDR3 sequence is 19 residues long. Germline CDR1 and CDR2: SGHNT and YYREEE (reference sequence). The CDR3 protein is CASSSPRTPGTSGDNEQFF. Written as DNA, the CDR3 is TGTGCCAGCAGCTCCCCGCGCACTCCCGGGACTAGCGGTGACAATGAGCAGTTCTTC.

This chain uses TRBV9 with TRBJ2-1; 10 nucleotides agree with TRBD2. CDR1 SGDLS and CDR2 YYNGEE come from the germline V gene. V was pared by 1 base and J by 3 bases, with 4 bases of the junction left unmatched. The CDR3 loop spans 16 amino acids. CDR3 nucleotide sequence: TGTGCCAGCAGCGTAAGGACTAGCGGCCTCTACAATGAGCAGTTCTTC. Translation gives CASSVRTSGLYNEQFF.

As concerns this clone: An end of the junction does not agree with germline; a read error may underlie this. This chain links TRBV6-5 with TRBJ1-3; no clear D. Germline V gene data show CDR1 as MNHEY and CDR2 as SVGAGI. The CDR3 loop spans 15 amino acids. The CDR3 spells CAGSYSPQAGNTIYF. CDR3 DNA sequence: TGTGCCGGCAGTTACTCGCCTCAGGCTGGAAACACCATATATTTT.

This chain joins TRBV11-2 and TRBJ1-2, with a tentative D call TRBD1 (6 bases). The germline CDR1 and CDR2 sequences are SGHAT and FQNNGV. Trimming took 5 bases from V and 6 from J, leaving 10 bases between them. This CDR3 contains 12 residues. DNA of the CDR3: TGTGCCAGCAGCCGGGAGGGGGATGGCTACACCTTC. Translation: CASSREGDGYTF.

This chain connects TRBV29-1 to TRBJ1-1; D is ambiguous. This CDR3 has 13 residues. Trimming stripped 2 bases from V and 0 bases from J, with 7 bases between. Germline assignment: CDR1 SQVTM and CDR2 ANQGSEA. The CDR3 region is CSVETRMNTEAFF. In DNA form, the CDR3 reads TGCAGCGTTGAAACTCGTATGAACACTGAAGCTTTCTTT.

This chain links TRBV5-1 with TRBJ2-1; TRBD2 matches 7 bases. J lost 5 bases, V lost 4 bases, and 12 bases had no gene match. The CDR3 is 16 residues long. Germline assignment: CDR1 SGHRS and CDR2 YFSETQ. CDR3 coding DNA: TGCGCCAGCAGCCCGTACCCGGCGGGAGCCCACAATGAGCAGTTCTTC. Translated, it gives CASSPYPAGAHNEQFF. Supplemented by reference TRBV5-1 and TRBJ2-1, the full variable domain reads KAGVTQTPRYLIKTRGQQVTLSCSPISGHRSVSWYQQTPGQGLQFLFEYFSETQRNKGNFPGRFSGRQFSNSRSEMNVSTLELGDSALYLCASSPYPAGAHNEQFFGPGTRLTVL.

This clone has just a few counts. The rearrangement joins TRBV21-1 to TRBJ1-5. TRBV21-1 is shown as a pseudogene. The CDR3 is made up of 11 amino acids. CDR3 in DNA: TGTGCCAGCCGGGGGTACCAGCCCCAGCATTTT. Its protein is CASRGYQPQHF.

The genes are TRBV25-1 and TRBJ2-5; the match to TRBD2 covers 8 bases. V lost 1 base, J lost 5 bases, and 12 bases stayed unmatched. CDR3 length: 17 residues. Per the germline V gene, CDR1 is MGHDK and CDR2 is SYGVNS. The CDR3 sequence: CASSESKRESGLETQYF. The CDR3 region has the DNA TGTGCCAGCAGTGAATCCAAGCGGGAGAGTGGGTTGGAGACCCAGTACTTC.

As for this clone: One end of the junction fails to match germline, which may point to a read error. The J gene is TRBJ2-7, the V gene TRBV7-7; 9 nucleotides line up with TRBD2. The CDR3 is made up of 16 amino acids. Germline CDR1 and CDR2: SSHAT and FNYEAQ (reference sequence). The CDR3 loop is CASSPEAGGPFNEQYF. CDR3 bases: TGTGCTAGCAGCCCGGAGGCGGGAGGGCCTTTTAACGAGCAGTACTTC.

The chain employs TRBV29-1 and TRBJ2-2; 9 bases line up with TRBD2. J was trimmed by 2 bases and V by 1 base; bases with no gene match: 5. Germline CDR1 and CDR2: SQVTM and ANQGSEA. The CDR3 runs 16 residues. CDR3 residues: CSVEGLADGNTGELFF. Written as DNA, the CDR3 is TGCAGCGTTGAAGGACTAGCGGACGGTAACACCGGGGAGCTGTTTTTT.

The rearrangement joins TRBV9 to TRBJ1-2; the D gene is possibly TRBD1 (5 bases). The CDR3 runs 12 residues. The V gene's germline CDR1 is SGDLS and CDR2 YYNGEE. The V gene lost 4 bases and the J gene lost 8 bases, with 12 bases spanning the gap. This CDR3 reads CASSPREGGYTF. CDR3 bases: TGTGCCAGCAGCCCCAGGGAGGGCGGCTACACCTTC.

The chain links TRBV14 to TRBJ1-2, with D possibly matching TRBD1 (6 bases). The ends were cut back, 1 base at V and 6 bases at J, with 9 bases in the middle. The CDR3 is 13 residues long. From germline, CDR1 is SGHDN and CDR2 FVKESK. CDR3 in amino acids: CASSQAGVHGYTF. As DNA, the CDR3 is TGTGCCAGCAGCCAAGCAGGGGTTCATGGCTACACCTTC.

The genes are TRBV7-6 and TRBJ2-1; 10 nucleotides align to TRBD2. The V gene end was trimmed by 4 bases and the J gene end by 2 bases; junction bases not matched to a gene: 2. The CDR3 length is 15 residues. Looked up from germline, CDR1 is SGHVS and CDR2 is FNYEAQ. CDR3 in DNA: TGTGCCAGCAGCTCACTAGCGGGGCCCTACAATGAGCAGTTCTTC. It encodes CASSSLAGPYNEQFF.

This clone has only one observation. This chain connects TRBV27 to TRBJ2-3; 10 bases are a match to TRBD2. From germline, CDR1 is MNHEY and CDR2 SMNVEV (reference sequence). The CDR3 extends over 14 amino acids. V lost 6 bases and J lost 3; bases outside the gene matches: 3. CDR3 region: CASRLAGPTDTQYF. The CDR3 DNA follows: TGTGCCAGCAGACTAGCGGGGCCTACAGATACGCAGTATTTT.

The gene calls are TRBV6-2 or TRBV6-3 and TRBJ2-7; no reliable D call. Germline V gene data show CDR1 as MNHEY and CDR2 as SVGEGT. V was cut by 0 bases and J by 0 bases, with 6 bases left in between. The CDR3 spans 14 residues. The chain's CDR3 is CASSYSTDSYEQYV. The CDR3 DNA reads TGTGCCAGCAGTTACTCCACAGACTCCTACGAGCAGTACGTC.

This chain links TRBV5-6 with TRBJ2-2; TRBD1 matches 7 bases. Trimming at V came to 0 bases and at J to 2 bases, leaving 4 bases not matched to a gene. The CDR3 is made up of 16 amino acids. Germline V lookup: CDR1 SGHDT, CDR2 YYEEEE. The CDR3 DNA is TGTGCCAGCAGCTTGGTAGGACAGGCCAACACCGGGGAGCTGTTTTTT. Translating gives CASSLVGQANTGELFF.

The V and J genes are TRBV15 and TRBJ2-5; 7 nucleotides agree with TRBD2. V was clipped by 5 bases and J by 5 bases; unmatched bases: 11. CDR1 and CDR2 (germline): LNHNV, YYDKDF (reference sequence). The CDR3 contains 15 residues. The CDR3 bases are TGTGCCACCAGCGGGCGGACTAGGGAATTTGAGACCCAGTACTTC. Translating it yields CATSGRTREFETQYF.

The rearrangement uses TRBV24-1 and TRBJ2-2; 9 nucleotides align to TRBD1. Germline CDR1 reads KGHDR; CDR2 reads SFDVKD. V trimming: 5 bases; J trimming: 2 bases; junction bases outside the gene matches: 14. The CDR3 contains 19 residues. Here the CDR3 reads CATSGRDRAFAINTGELFF. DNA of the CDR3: TGTGCCACCAGTGGCCGGGACAGGGCCTTTGCGATAAACACCGGGGAGCTGTTTTTT.